This T cell receptor beta chain was profiled in a study of T cell responses to AZD1222 COVID-19 vaccine. Study background: Pooling was applied to second doses at about 4 or about 12 weeks. Study results and limitations: Spike-wide vaccine-associated CD4 TCRs dominated at 160-218 and 743-854. It should be noted that donors were predominantly white British and more often female, and clonal diversity was possibly underestimated.

The assay was immunoSEQ multiplex PCR, and TCRdb's table has in-frame clones only and misses some. The data show 100,000 or so clones, 88% seen once. With regard to this clone: The antigen remains unidentified.

CDR1 is SGHRS, CDR2 YFSETQ, per germline. CDR3 length: 14 residues. Trimming removed 5 bases from V and 3 bases from J, with 14 bases in between. The receptor was derived from an adult in good health. The sequences come from peripheral blood, collected on day 0 of AZD1222 vaccination. The V call is TRBV5-1, the J call TRBJ1-1; weak D call: TRBD1 (6 bases). The CDR3 coding sequence is TGCGCCAGCAGTCTACAGGGATTAGACACTGAAGCTTTCTTT. It translates to CASSLQGLDTEAFF.